This record looks at one T cell receptor beta chain sequence and its context. Researchers divided each subset's genomic DNA evenly across several immunoSEQ plates. Sequenced by immunoSEQ multiplex PCR; TCRdb stores in-frame clones only, minus some. The repertoire holds some 630,000 clones, with roughly 70% as singletons. The data derive from a study of shared clonotypes between healthy human individuals. On the study more broadly: The plates for each donor numbered three CD4 naive, three CD4 memory, two CD8 naive and one CD8 memory.

Germline CDR1 and CDR2: MNHNS and SASEGT. V lost 7 bases and J lost 3, with 10 bases in between. This CDR3 comprises 12 residues. This TCR was sampled from a woman younger than 45 in good health. Sequenced material: memory CD4+ T cells sorted from blood. Subset: CD45RA-negative fraction. This chain uses TRBV6-1 with TRBJ2-7; no definite D call. The CDR3 protein is CASTRRFYEQYF. Here the CDR3 DNA reads TGTGCCAGCACGAGGCGGTTCTACGAGCAGTACTTC.